This T cell receptor beta chain was identified in a study of blood T cell repertoires in COVID-19. The overall study: Sources were T cells, B-cell-depleted T cells, or PBMCs; the material itself was cDNA or gDNA.

Trimming removed 0 bases from V and 3 bases from J; junction bases left unmatched: 6. This CDR3 has 17 residues. Germline V gene sequence: CDR1 SGHVS, CDR2 FNYEAQ. Recruitment covered 20 to 25 US areas and drew participants whose ages spanned roughly 18 to 100 years. Donors in Cohort 3 who had recovered were those with two negative PCRs, healthcare professional clearance, or resolution of their symptoms. Per the original data handling: Using reference gene primer amplification, nucleated cell counts were estimated. Assay: immunoSEQ multiplex PCR; the TCRdb copy retains only in-frame clones and omits some. V, J and clone size were drawn from that table, and D and trimming were deduced from the DNA. Among approximately 310,000 clones listed, roughly 89% were seen once.

This receptor was taken from a man aged 55-75 years who had recovered from COVID-19. Sequenced material: PBMCs or T cells enriched from blood (not recorded which). The J gene is TRBJ2-1, the V gene TRBV7-6; 9 bases fit TRBD1. CDR3 loop: CASSLAGTGTLYNEQFF. CDR3 DNA: TGTGCCAGCAGCTTAGCTGGGACAGGGACCCTCTACAATGAGCAGTTCTTC.